The entry that follows covers one TCR beta chain sequence. Its antigen is undetermined. A junction end diverges from the germline sequence, so it may reflect a read error. This specimen comes from a study of T cell responses to AZD1222 COVID-19 vaccine. Study information: Doses given second, at about 4 or about 12 weeks, were pooled. General study points: White British ancestry dominated among donors, who included more females, and clonal diversity was possibly underestimated. Spike-specific TCR breadth and depth rose after two AZD1222 doses.

This CDR3 is built from 17 residues. Germline V CDR1 and CDR2: SSHAT, FNYEAQ (reference sequence). The data were produced by immunoSEQ multiplex PCR, yet TCRdb's version contains in-frame clones alone and is incomplete. The table lists 70,000 to 85,000 clones, roughly 82% of them singletons, with 2.5% to 3% in the top ten. The chain combines TRBV7-7 with TRBJ2-1; 13 nucleotides match TRBD2. Material: peripheral blood, obtained on day 0 of AZD1222 vaccination. The receptor was derived from an adult in good health. Here the CDR3 DNA reads TGTGCTAGCAGCTTAGGCGCCGGGACTAGCGGGGACAATGAGCAGTTCTTC. This translates into CASSLGAGTSGDNEQFF. Filled out from reference TRBV7-7 and TRBJ2-1, the complete variable domain reads GAGVSQSPRYKVTKRGQDVTLRCDPISSHATLYWYQQALGQGPEFLTYFNYEAQPDKSGLPSDRFSAERPEGSISTLTIQRTEQRDSAMYRCASSLGAGTSGDNEQFFGPGTRLTVL.